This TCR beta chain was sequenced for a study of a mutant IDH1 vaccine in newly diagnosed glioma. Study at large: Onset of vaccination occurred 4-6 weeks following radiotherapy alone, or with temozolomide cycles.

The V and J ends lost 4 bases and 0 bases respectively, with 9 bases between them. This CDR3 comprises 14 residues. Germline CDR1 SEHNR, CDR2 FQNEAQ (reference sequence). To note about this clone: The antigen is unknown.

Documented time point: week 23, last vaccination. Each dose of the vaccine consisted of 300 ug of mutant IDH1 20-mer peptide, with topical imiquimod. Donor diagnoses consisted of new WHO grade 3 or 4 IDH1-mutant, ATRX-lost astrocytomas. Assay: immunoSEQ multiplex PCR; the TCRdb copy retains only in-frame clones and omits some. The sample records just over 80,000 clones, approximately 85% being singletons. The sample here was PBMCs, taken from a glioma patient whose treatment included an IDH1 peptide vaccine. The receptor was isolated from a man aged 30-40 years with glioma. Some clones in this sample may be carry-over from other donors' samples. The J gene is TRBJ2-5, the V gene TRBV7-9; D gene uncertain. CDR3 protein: CASSSDRYQETQYF. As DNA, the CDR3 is TGTGCCAGCAGCTCCGACCGCTACCAAGAGACCCAGTACTTC.